One and the same sample provided the 29 T cell receptor beta chains below, sequenced in a study of cytomegalovirus exposure and HLA in healthy donors. PCR used 60 Vbeta primers and 13 Jbeta primers. Profiled with immunoSEQ multiplex PCR; TCRdb holds only in-frame clones, not every one. The sample includes fewer than 150,000 clones, approximately 80% of them seen just once. Sequenced sample: PBMCs. These receptors were obtained from a man between 50 and 59 years old in good health and CMV-seronegative.

This clone came up once. The chain links TRBV7-8 to TRBJ2-2; 7 positions agree with TRBD2. Germline loops: CDR1 SGHVS, CDR2 FQNEAQ. The CDR3 has 13 amino acids. Trimming removed 5 bases from V and 6 bases from J; junction bases left unmatched: 3. The CDR3 region has the DNA TGTGCCAGCAGCGGGAGGGGAGCCGGGGAGCTGTTTTTT. Translating gives CASSGRGAGELFF.

The chain has TRBV18 and TRBJ1-3, with D perhaps matching TRBD1 (5 bases). This CDR3 is 18 amino acids long. Germline lookup yields CDR1 KGHSH and CDR2 LQKENI. V was pared by 2 bases and J by 0 bases, with 17 bases between. The CDR3 DNA sequence: TGTGCCAGCTCACCAATTAGGACATACTCCGACTCTGGAAACACCATATATTTT. It yields the protein CASSPIRTYSDSGNTIYF.

This clone has just a few counts. This sequence joins TRBV6-5 and TRBJ1-1; D call uncertain. This CDR3 spans 11 amino acids. Trimming cost V 7 bases and J 3 bases, with 6 bases left between them. In germline, CDR1 is MNHEY, CDR2 SVGAGI. CDR3: CASTGYTEAFF. For the CDR3, the DNA is TGTGCCAGCACGGGTTACACTGAAGCTTTCTTT.

This clone has a handful of counts. This chain links TRBV7-3 with TRBJ2-3; possible D gene TRBD1, 5 bases. Trimming removed 4 bases at V and 3 bases at J, with 5 bases between. CDR1 and CDR2 from the germline V gene are SGHTA and FQGTGA. The CDR3 is 12 amino acids. CDR3 amino acids: CASSSGTDTQYF. The CDR3 nucleotides are TGTGCCAGCAGCTCAGGGACAGATACGCAGTATTTT. Full variable domain (missing parts from reference TRBV7-3 and TRBJ2-3): GAGVSQTPSNKVTEKGKYVELRCDPISGHTALYWYRQSLGQGPEFLIYFQGTGAADDSGLPNDRFFAVRPEGSVSTLKIQRTERGDSAVYLCASSSGTDTQYFGPGTRLTVL.

The chain recombines TRBV6-6 with TRBJ1-1, with D tentatively TRBD1 (5 bases). The CDR3 covers 13 residues. From germline, CDR1 is MNHNY and CDR2 SVGAGI (reference sequence). V gave up 0 bases and J gave up 7 bases, with 9 bases separating them. Here the CDR3 reads CASSYSRGVEAFF. The CDR3 DNA reads as TGTGCCAGCAGTTACTCCCGGGGGGTTGAAGCTTTCTTT.

Only one count was recorded for this clone. This rearrangement joins TRBV30 to TRBJ2-2; D possibly corresponds to TRBD2 (5 bases). V lost 3 bases, J lost 6 bases, and 20 bases lay in between. The CDR3 runs to 16 residues. CDR1 is GTSNPN, CDR2 SVGIG, per germline (reference sequence). The CDR3 DNA is TGTGCCTGGAGATCGATCCGGGCCGTCGGGGCCGGGGAGCTGTTTTTT. Protein sequence: CAWRSIRAVGAGELFF.

DNA for the CDR3: TGTGCCAGCAGCCTTTTGCGGTCTGGCACAGATACGCAGTATTTT. The encoded protein is CASSLLRSGTDTQYF. The V gene is TRBV7-2, the J gene TRBJ2-3; D remains ambiguous. Trimming removed 5 bases from V and 1 base from J, with 13 bases in between. Germline values: CDR1 SGHTA, CDR2 FQGNSA. The CDR3 has 15 residues.

The chain recombines TRBV28 with TRBJ2-1; D is unclear. The CDR3 covers 12 residues. V gave up 6 bases and J gave up 9 bases, with 12 bases separating them. Germline V gene data show CDR1 as MDHEN and CDR2 as SYDVKM. Here the CDR3 reads CASSILNGEQFF. DNA of the CDR3: TGTGCCAGCAGCATCCTGAACGGTGAGCAGTTCTTC.

The chain uses TRBV28 and TRBJ2-2, with D possibly TRBD2 on 5 matching bases. Germline assignment: CDR1 MDHEN and CDR2 SYDVKM. The CDR3 is 14 amino acids. The V gene lost 5 bases and the J gene lost 3 bases, with 10 bases spanning the gap. CDR3 in DNA: TGTGCCAGCAGTCCAGCGGATTACACCGGGGAGCTGTTTTTT. As protein: CASSPADYTGELFF.

J is TRBJ2-3 and V is TRBV27; 7 nucleotides match TRBD1. V dropped 5 bases and J dropped 2; count of bases not matched to a gene: 7. Germline assignment: CDR1 MNHEY and CDR2 SMNVEV (reference sequence). The CDR3 has 15 residues. CDR3 amino acids: CASSQIGGHTDTQYF. CDR3 in DNA: TGTGCCAGCAGTCAGATAGGGGGCCACACAGATACGCAGTATTTT.

The V call is TRBV28, the J call TRBJ2-3, with D possibly matching TRBD2 (6 bases). Looked up from germline, CDR1 is MDHEN and CDR2 is SYDVKM. The CDR3 length is 15 residues. V shed 5 bases and J shed 2 bases, with 14 bases lying between them. CDR3 amino acids: CASSPREYHTDTQYF. Written as DNA, the CDR3 is TGTGCCAGCAGTCCTCGGGAGTACCACACAGATACGCAGTATTTT.

J is TRBJ1-2 and V is TRBV2; D remains unclear. Germline CDR1 is SNHLY and CDR2 is FYNNEI. The CDR3 has 15 residues. The V and J ends lost 2 bases and 4 bases respectively, with 14 bases between them. The chain's CDR3 is CASSENPRGAYGYTF. The CDR3 coding sequence is TGTGCCAGCAGTGAAAACCCTCGAGGAGCCTATGGCTACACCTTC.

This rearrangement joins TRBV7-2 to TRBJ2-1; tentatively, D is TRBD1 (5 bases). Trimming shortened V by 4 bases and J by 8 bases, and 15 bases separated the two germline ends. Germline-derived CDR1 and CDR2 are SGHTA and FQGNSA. The length of the CDR3 is 14 residues. Here the CDR3 DNA reads TGTGCCAGCAGCTCCCTCAAGGGGAACGATGAGCAGTTCTTC. This translates into CASSSLKGNDEQFF.

The V and J genes are TRBV11-2 and TRBJ2-2; maybe TRBD1 (6 bases). V lost 3 bases and J lost 5, with 13 bases in between. The germline gives CDR1 SGHAT, CDR2 FQNNGV. The CDR3 consists of 15 residues. The CDR3, as DNA: TGTGCCAGCAGCTTGGACAGCGGTTGGACCGGGGAGCTGTTTTTT. Protein product: CASSLDSGWTGELFF.

CDR3 protein: CASSVETVAYEQYF. CDR3 bases: TGTGCCAGCAGCGTAGAGACCGTAGCCTACGAGCAGTACTTC. The V and J genes are TRBV9 and TRBJ2-5; D unresolved. The end of the DNA aligns better with TRBJ2-7, so the J call may be wrong. The germline V gene encodes CDR1 SGDLS and CDR2 YYNGEE. This CDR3 comprises 14 residues.

Written as DNA, the CDR3 is TGTGCCAGCAGCCTGAGGACAGGGCGAGCTAACTATGGCTACACCTTC. Translation: CASSLRTGRANYGYTF. The gene calls are TRBV6-6 and TRBJ1-2, with TRBD1 matching over 8 bases. The CDR3 is 16 residues long. Trimming took 6 bases from V and 0 from J; bases not matched to a gene: 9. Germline-derived CDR1 and CDR2 are MNHNY and SVGAGI (reference sequence).

The chain has TRBV10-2 and TRBJ2-7; tentatively, D is TRBD2 (5 bases). CDR3 size: 12 residues. Trimming shortened V by 0 bases and J by 6 bases, and 6 bases separated the two germline ends. Germline assignment: CDR1 WSHSY and CDR2 SAAADI. The chain's CDR3 is CASSESRVEQYF. CDR3 sequence (DNA): TGCGCCAGCAGTGAGTCGAGGGTCGAGCAGTACTTC.

The chain links TRBV28 to TRBJ1-1; TRBD1 might be the D (6 bases). Germline lookup yields CDR1 MDHEN and CDR2 SYDVKM. This CDR3 spans 13 amino acids. V was cut by 5 bases and J by 6 bases, with 13 bases left in between. CDR3 bases: TGTGCCAGCAGTGCAGGGGCGGCGGCTGAAGCTTTCTTT. It yields the protein CASSAGAAAEAFF.

The rearrangement uses TRBV6-5 and TRBJ2-7; unclear D gene. The CDR3 is 12 amino acids. V shed 4 bases and J shed 3 bases, with 7 bases lying between them. The germline gives CDR1 MNHEY, CDR2 SVGAGI. CDR3 in DNA: TGTGCCAGCAGTTCGTCCTTCTACGAGCAGTACTTC. Translated: CASSSSFYEQYF.

The gene calls are TRBV6-1 and TRBJ1-3; TRBD1 matches 7 bases. The CDR3 is 15 amino acids. Germline V gene data show CDR1 as MNHNS and CDR2 as SASEGT. Germline trimming cut 4 bases from V and 2 bases from J; bases unmatched to any gene: 5. CDR3 region: CASSVLGTAGNTIYF. CDR3 bases: TGTGCCAGCAGTGTTTTAGGGACAGCTGGAAACACCATATATTTT.

This chain joins TRBV25-1 and TRBJ2-5; 13 bases are shared with TRBD2. V dropped 6 bases and J dropped 2; count of bases not matched to a gene: 6. CDR3 length: 16 amino acids. CDR1 is MGHDK and CDR2 is SYGVNS in the germline V gene. In DNA form, the CDR3 reads TGTGCCAGCAGACCCGGGACTAGCGGGGTACAAGAGACCCAGTACTTC. Translating it yields CASRPGTSGVQETQYF.

The V and J genes are TRBV19 and TRBJ2-5; possibly TRBD2 for D (6 bases). The length of the CDR3 is 15 residues. Germline CDR1 is LNHDA and CDR2 is SQIVND (reference sequence). V gave up 5 bases and J gave up 5 bases, with 18 bases separating them. The CDR3 sequence is CASSSPTSWRETQYF. In DNA form, the CDR3 reads TGTGCCAGTAGTTCCCCGACTAGTTGGAGGGAGACCCAGTACTTC.

This clone occurred a few times. The V and J genes are TRBV19 and TRBJ2-5, with D possibly TRBD2 on 7 matching bases. V was clipped by 5 bases and J by 4 bases, with 11 bases between them. The V gene's germline CDR1 is LNHDA and CDR2 SQIVND (reference sequence). CDR3 length: 13 amino acids. This chain's CDR3 is CASSRGARETQYF. CDR3 coding DNA: TGTGCCAGTAGTCGGGGGGCTCGAGAGACCCAGTACTTC.

The gene calls are TRBV11-3 and TRBJ2-2; 7 bases map to TRBD2. CDR1 and CDR2 from the germline V gene are SGHNT and YENEEA. V trimming: 5 bases; J trimming: 6 bases; junction bases outside the gene matches: 6. There are 14 residues in the CDR3. Here the CDR3 reads CASSGARGAGELFF. In DNA, the CDR3 is TGTGCCAGCAGCGGGGCTCGGGGGGCCGGGGAGCTGTTTTTT.

V is TRBV27 and J is TRBJ2-7; TRBD2 matches 7 bases. CDR1 is MNHEY and CDR2 is SMNVEV in the germline V gene (reference sequence). The CDR3 covers 17 residues. The V and J ends lost 4 bases and 1 base, in that order; junction bases with no gene match: 13. This CDR3 is CASSWSLQAGPSYEQYF. The CDR3 DNA reads TGTGCCAGCAGTTGGTCCCTCCAAGCGGGACCATCCTACGAGCAGTACTTC.

This chain links TRBV10-3 with TRBJ1-1, with 9 bases aligning to TRBD1. After removal of 6 bases from V and 1 base from J, the junction contained 0 bases not matched to a gene. The CDR3 sequence is 13 residues long. Germline CDR1 is ENHRY and CDR2 is SYGVKD. The CDR3 DNA is TGTGCCATCAGACAGGGGGCGAACACTGAAGCTTTCTTT. Amino acid sequence: CAIRQGANTEAFF.

The rearrangement links TRBV4-1 to TRBJ1-3; no firm D call. This CDR3 spans 13 amino acids. Germline V gene data show CDR1 as MGHRA and CDR2 as YSYEKL. Trimming removed 0 bases from V and 4 bases from J, with 4 bases in between. CDR3 bases: TGCGCCAGCAGCCAAGATTCAGGAAACACCATATATTTT. Its protein is CASSQDSGNTIYF.

This clone came up a few times. The chain has TRBV12-5 and TRBJ2-3, with D possibly matching TRBD2 (6 bases). Deletions cut 1 base from V and 3 bases from J, with 8 bases between. Germline CDR1 is LGHNT and CDR2 is FRNRAP. This CDR3 has 14 amino acids. The CDR3 here is CASGLGRETDTQYF. CDR3 in DNA: TGTGCTAGTGGTTTGGGGAGGGAAACAGATACGCAGTATTTT.

The chain uses TRBV18 and TRBJ1-1; TRBD1 matches at 11 bases. The germline V gene has CDR1 KGHSH and CDR2 LQKENI. The CDR3 runs 18 residues. V lost 2 bases and J lost 5; bases outside the gene matches: 13. The CDR3: CASSPVPGQGVTRTEAFF. The CDR3, as DNA: TGTGCCAGCTCACCAGTCCCGGGACAGGGGGTCACGAGGACTGAAGCTTTCTTT.